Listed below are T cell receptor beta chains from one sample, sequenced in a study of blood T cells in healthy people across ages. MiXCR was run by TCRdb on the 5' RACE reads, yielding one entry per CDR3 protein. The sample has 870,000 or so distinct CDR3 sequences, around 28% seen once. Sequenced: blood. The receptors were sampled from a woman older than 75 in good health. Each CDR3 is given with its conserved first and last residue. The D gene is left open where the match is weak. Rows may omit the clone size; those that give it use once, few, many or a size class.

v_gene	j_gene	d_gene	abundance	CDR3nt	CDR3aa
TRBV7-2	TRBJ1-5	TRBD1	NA	TGTGCCAGCAGCGCCGGGACAGGGCCCGCCCAGCATTTT	CASSAGTGPAQHF
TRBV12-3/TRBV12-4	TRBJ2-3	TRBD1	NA	TGTGCCAACAGAACGACAGGGGCAAGCACAGATACGGAGTATTTT	CANRTTGASTDTEYF
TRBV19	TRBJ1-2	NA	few	TGTGCCAGTCGCAGCAATGGCTACACCTTC	CASRSNGYTF
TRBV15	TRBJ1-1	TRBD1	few	TGTGCCACCAGAGGAGGGGGCAGCATCCCCAACACTGAAGCTTTCTTT	CATRGGGSIPNTEAFF
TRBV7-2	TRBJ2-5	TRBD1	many	TGTGCCAGCAGCTTAGTCAGGACAGGGGGGGGAGAGACCCAGTACTTC	CASSLVRTGGGETQYF
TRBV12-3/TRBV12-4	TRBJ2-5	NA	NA	TGTGCCAGCAGGCCGACAGTCCAAGAGACCCAGTACTTC	CASRPTVQETQYF
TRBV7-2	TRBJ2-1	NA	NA	TGTGCCAGCAGCTTGTCACGATTGGATGAGCAGTTCTTC	CASSLSRLDEQFF
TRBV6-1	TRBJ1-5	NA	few	TGTGCCAGCAGCCTGCACCAAGGAGGCAATCAGCCCCAGCATTTT	CASSLHQGGNQPQHF
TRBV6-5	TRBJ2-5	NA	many	TGTGCCAGCAGTTACGACCCGACAACCCCAGAGACCCAGTACTTC	CASSYDPTTPETQYF
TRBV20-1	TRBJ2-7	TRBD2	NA	TGCAGTGCTAGGGAGCAGCGGGGGGTCTACAATGAGCAGTACTTC	CSAREQRGVYNEQYF
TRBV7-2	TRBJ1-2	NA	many	TGTGCCAGCAGCGGCAGCCCGTACTATGGCTACACCTTC	CASSGSPYYGYTF
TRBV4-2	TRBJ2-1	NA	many	TGTGCCAGCAGCCAAGGCGATCGGGGAAATGAGCAGTTCTTC	CASSQGDRGNEQFF
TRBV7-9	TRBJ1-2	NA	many	TGTGCCAGCAGCCCTTCCACCTTC	CASSPSTF
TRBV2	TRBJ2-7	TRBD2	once	TGTGCCAGCAGTGAAGGTGGCGGGGGCTACGAGCAGTACTTC	CASSEGGGGYEQYF
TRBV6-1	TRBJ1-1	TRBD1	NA	TGTGCCAGCAGTGAAGGGGGACAGGGGGCAGGTTGGGGGACTGAAGCTTTCTTT	CASSEGGQGAGWGTEAFF
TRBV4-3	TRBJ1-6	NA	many	TGCGCCAGCAGCCAAGAGGGCGCAAAATCACCCCTCCACTTT	CASSQEGAKSPLHF
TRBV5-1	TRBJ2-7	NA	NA	TGCACCAGCAGCTGTTCCGGGGGCTACAATGAGCAGTACTTC	CTSSCSGGYNEQYF
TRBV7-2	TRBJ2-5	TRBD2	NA	TGTGCCAGCAGCTTAGGCTCGAGCGGGAGGGGAGAGACCCAGTACTTC	CASSLGSSGRGETQYF
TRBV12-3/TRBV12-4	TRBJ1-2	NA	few	TGTGCCGGCAGCCCCGGCGGCTATGGCTACACCTTC	CAGSPGGYGYTF
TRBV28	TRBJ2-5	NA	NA	TGTGCCAGCACCGAACACAGGGATTGGGAAGAGACCCAGTACTTC	CASTEHRDWEETQYF
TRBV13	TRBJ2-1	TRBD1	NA	TGTGCCAGCAGCCTATGGACAGGGAATGATGAGCAGTTCTTC	CASSLWTGNDEQFF
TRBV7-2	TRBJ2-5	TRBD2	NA	TGTGCCAGCAGCTTAAGGGCTCGGGGACTAGCGGGGGGAGAGACCCAGTACTTC	CASSLRARGLAGGETQYF
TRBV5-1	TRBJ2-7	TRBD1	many	TGCGCCAGCAGCACCCTGACAGGGCCCTCCTACGAGCAGTACTTC	CASSTLTGPSYEQYF
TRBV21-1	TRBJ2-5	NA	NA	TGTGCCCGCAGCAAAGGGGATAGCAGGGAGGGCGAGACCCAGTACTTC	CARSKGDSREGETQYF
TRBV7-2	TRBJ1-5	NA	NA	TGTGCCAGCAGCTCCTCAACGGGGGGGAATCAGCCCCAGCATTTT	CASSSSTGGNQPQHF
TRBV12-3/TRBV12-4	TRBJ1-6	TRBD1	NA	TGTGCCAGCAGTTGGGACAGGGGTTCACCCCTCCACTTT	CASSWDRGSPLHF
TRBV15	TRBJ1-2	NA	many	TGTGCCACCAGCACCGCTAACTATGGCTACACCTTC	CATSTANYGYTF
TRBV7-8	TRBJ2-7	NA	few	TGTGCCAGCCGTAAAGAGGGCTTTCCTCCCTACGAGCAGTACTTC	CASRKEGFPPYEQYF
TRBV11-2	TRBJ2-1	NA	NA	TGTGCCAGCAGCTTAGCCCGATTAAGCTCCTACAATGAGCAGTTCTTC	CASSLARLSSYNEQFF
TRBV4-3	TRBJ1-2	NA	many	TGCGCCAGCAGCCAAGATCGAGGGGTCTATGGCTACACCTTC	CASSQDRGVYGYTF
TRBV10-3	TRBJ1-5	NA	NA	TGTGCCATCAGTGAGGGTAGGGGGGCGCCGAGCAATCAGCCCCAGCATTTT	CAISEGRGAPSNQPQHF
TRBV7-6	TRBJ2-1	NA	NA	TGTGCCAGCAGCTTAGGGGACGTCGTTGAGCAGTTCTTC	CASSLGDVVEQFF
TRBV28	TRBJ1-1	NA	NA	TGTGCCAGCAGTTTAATTGAACAGAACACTGAAGCTTTCTTT	CASSLIEQNTEAFF